This T cell receptor (beta chain) was documented in a study of T cell repertoires in cytomegalovirus infection. Study-wide findings and caveats: Dominant in the ex vivo response were TCR beta clonotypes restricted by HLA-C and specific for CMV.

TCRdb re-analysed the reads in MiXCR, keeping a single row per CDR3 protein. The data contain 290,000 or so distinct CDR3 sequences, about 9.2% of them singletons. This clonotype has ten or more counts. Its specificity is not known. The CDR3 is made up of 18 amino acids. V gave up 6 bases and J gave up 2 bases, with 20 bases separating them. Germline assignment: CDR1 MNHNS and CDR2 SASEGT. J is TRBJ2-6 and V is TRBV6-1; tentatively, D is TRBD1 (6 bases). The sequencing sample was made of PBMCs. The receptor was derived from a human donor in good health (CMV status not recorded). Some clones in this sample may be carry-over from other donors' samples. The DNA for the CDR3 is TGTGCCAGCAGAACACCTGACAGGCTAAGTACTGGGGCCAACGTCCTGACTTTC. As protein: CASRTPDRLSTGANVLTF.